The source of this T cell receptor (beta chain) is a study of T cell responses to AZD1222 COVID-19 vaccine. General observations from the study: Clonal diversity was possibly underestimated; the donors were predominantly white British and more often female. CD4 TCRs linked to vaccination spanned spike, dominating at 160-218 and 743-854. Samples come after the peak T cell response, not at day 14.

V was trimmed by 5 bases and J by 8 bases, leaving 12 bases between them. This CDR3 has 13 residues. In germline, CDR1 is MNHEY, CDR2 SVGEGT. Worth noting for this clone: As yet, its antigen is unknown.

This table comes from immunoSEQ multiplex PCR, and its TCRdb copy is limited to in-frame clones, with some not included. The data contain 150,000 to 200,000 clones, just over 90% of them singletons. The TCR comes from an adult who received the MenACWY meningococcal vaccine as a control. The chain joins TRBV6-2 or TRBV6-3 to TRBJ1-4; D is perhaps TRBD1 (6 bases). The sample consisted of peripheral blood, taken 28 days after the second dose of the MenACWY control vaccine. The CDR3 DNA reads TGTGCCAGCAGTCTACAGGGTCAAGAAAAACTGTTTTTT. Translating it yields CASSLQGQEKLFF.